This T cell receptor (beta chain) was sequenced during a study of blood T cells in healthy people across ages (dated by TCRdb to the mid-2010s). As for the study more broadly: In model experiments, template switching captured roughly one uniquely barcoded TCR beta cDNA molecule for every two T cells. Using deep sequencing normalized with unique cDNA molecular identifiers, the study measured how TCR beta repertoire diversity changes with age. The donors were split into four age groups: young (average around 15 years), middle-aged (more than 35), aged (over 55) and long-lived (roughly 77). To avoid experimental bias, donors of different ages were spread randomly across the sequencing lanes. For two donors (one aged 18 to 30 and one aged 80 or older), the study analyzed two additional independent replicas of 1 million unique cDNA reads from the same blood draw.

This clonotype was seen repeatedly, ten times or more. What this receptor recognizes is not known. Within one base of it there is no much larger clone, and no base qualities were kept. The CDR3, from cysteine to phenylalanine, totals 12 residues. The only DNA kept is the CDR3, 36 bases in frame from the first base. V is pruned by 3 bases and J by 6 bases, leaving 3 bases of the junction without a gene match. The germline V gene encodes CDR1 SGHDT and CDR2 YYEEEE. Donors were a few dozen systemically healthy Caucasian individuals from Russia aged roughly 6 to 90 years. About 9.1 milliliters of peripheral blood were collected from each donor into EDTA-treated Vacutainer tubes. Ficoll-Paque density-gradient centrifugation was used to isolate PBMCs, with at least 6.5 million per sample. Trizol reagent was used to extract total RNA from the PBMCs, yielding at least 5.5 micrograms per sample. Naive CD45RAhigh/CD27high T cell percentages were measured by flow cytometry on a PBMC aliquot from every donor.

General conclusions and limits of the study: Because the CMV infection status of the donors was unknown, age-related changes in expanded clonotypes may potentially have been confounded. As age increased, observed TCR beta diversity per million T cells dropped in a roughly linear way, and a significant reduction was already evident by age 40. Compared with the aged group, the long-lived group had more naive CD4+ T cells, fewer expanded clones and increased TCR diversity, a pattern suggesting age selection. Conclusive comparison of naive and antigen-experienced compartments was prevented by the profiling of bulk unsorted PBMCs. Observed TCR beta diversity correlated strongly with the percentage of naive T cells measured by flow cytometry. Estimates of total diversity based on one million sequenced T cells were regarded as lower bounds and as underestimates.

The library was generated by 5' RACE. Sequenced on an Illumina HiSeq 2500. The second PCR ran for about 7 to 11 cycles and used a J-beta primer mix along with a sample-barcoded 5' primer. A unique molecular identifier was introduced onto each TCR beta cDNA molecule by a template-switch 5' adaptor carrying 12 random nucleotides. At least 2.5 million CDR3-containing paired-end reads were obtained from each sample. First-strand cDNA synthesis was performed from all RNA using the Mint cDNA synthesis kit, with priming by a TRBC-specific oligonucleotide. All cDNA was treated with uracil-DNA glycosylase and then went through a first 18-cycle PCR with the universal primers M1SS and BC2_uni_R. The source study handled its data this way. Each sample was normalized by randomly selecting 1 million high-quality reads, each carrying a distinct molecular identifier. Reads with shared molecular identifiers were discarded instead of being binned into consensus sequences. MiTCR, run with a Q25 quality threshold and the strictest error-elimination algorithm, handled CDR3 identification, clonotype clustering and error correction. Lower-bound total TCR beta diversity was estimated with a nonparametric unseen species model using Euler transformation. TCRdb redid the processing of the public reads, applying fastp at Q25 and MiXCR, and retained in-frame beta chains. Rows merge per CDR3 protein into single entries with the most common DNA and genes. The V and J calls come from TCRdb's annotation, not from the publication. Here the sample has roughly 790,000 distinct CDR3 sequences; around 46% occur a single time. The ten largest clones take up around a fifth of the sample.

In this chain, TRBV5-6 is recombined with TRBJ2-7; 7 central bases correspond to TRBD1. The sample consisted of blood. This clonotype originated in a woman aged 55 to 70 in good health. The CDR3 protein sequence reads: CASSSQGFEQYF. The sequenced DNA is TGTGCCAGCAGCTCACAGGGGTTCGAGCAGTACTTC.